Below are 11 T cell receptor beta chains sequenced from a single sample in a study of cytomegalovirus exposure and HLA in healthy donors. The primer mix had 60 Vbeta and 13 Jbeta primers. Assay: immunoSEQ multiplex PCR; the TCRdb copy retains only in-frame clones and omits some. The sample carries 200,000 to 250,000 clones, approximately 70% recorded once. The specimen sequenced was PBMCs. These receptor sequences come from a middle-aged man in good health and CMV-seropositive.

The chain couples TRBV9 to TRBJ2-5, with 11 bases that match TRBD2. This CDR3 spans 15 amino acids. CDR1 is SGDLS, CDR2 YYNGEE, per germline. Unmatched junction bases numbered 5, after V lost 0 bases and J lost 7 bases. CDR3 sequence: CASSVGLAGSVTQYF. CDR3 sequence (DNA): TGTGCCAGCAGCGTAGGACTAGCGGGGTCTGTGACCCAGTACTTC.

The chain joins TRBV6-1 to TRBJ1-2; 11 nucleotides match TRBD1. J gave up 8 bases and V 10 bases, and 12 bases lay outside the gene matches. Germline values: CDR1 MNHNS, CDR2 SASEGT. The CDR3 sequence is 14 residues long. The CDR3 here is CATQGQGGERGYTF. Here the CDR3 DNA reads TGTGCCACTCAGGGACAGGGGGGAGAGAGAGGCTACACCTTC.

V gene TRBV4-1 combines with J gene TRBJ1-4; no clear D gene. Germline V lookup: CDR1 MGHRA, CDR2 YSYEKL. The CDR3 extends over 15 amino acids. With 0 bases removed from V and 4 bases from J, the gap between germline ends came to 9 bases. The CDR3 reads CASSQEVRYNEKLFF. For the CDR3, the DNA is TGCGCCAGCAGCCAAGAGGTCAGGTATAATGAAAAACTGTTTTTT.

This clone was counted a single time. The rearrangement uses TRBV10-3 and TRBJ1-1; D is perhaps TRBD1 (6 bases). Germline CDR1 ENHRY, CDR2 SYGVKD. V shed 9 bases and J shed 1 base, with 12 bases lying between them. This CDR3 has 13 residues. The CDR3 DNA follows: TGTGCCATGACATCACAGGGGAACACTGAAGCTTTCTTT. Translated, it gives CAMTSQGNTEAFF.

The chain has TRBV5-4 and TRBJ2-3; D is unresolved. Trimming pared 4 bases from V and 6 bases from J, leaving 12 bases between. CDR1 is SGHNT and CDR2 is YYREEE in the germline V gene (reference sequence). The CDR3 contains 13 residues. In DNA, the CDR3 is TGTGCCAGCAGCCCTAGTATTTGGGATACGCAGTATTTT. Translating gives CASSPSIWDTQYF.

The chain combines TRBV7-9 with TRBJ1-5; TRBD1 agrees at 7 bases. The trim removed 6 bases at V and 3 bases at J, leaving 2 bases unmatched. This CDR3 contains 13 residues. Germline CDR1 reads SEHNR; CDR2 reads FQNEAQ (reference sequence). The CDR3 is CASRGTDNQPQHF. For the CDR3, the DNA is TGTGCCAGCAGGGGGACAGACAATCAGCCCCAGCATTTT.

The chain carries TRBV27 and TRBJ2-3; 9 nucleotides line up with TRBD2. The V gene end was trimmed by 5 bases and the J gene end by 6 bases; junction bases not matched to a gene: 9. There are 15 residues in the CDR3. Germline lookup yields CDR1 MNHEY and CDR2 SMNVEV (reference sequence). CDR3 in amino acids: CASSPLPSGVDTQYF. The CDR3 bases are TGTGCCAGCAGTCCCCTCCCTAGCGGGGTGGATACGCAGTATTTT.

This rearrangement joins TRBV11-2 to TRBJ1-1; a weak D match, TRBD1 (5 bases). This CDR3 region has 16 residues. The germline CDR1 and CDR2 sequences are SGHAT and FQNNGV. Trimming took 3 bases from V and 1 from J, leaving 15 bases between them. The DNA of the CDR3 is TGTGCCAGCAGCTTCGCAACCCAGGGAGGGAACACTGAAGCTTTCTTT. Translation gives CASSFATQGGNTEAFF. Drawing the rest from reference TRBV11-2 and TRBJ1-1, the complete variable domain is EAGVAQSPRYKIIEKRQSVAFWCNPISGHATLYWYQQILGQGPKLLIQFQNNGVVDDSQLPKDRFSAERLKGVDSTLKIQPAKLEDSAVYLCASSFATQGGNTEAFFGQGTRLTVV.

This clone was detected once. This chain joins TRBV4-1 and TRBJ2-5; TRBD2 agrees at 7 bases. After removal of 4 bases from V and 4 bases from J, the junction contained 3 bases not matched to a gene. The CDR3 contains 13 residues. CDR1 is MGHRA, CDR2 YSYEKL, per germline. This CDR3 reads CASSLRLAETQYF. As DNA, the CDR3 is TGCGCCAGCAGCCTCCGACTAGCAGAGACCCAGTACTTC.

The chain links TRBV10-2 to TRBJ2-2, with D unresolved. The germline V and J ends were trimmed by 4 bases and 8 bases, with 5 bases remaining between them. The CDR3 consists of 11 residues. CDR1 is WSHSY and CDR2 is SAAADI in the germline V gene. The CDR3 DNA reads as TGCGCCAGCAGTGCCTTGGGGGAGCTGTTTTTT. Translated, it gives CASSALGELFF.

This sequence joins TRBV7-2 and TRBJ2-1; D is possibly TRBD2 (5 bases). V lost 5 bases and J 8 bases, leaving 16 bases between the germline ends. The CDR3 extends over 14 amino acids. CDR1 SGHTA and CDR2 FQGNSA come from the germline V gene. The CDR3 loop is CASSPEVAKDEQFF. CDR3 DNA sequence: TGTGCCAGCAGCCCGGAGGTAGCTAAGGATGAGCAGTTCTTC.